The 5 T cell receptor beta chains reported below all come from one sample, sequenced in a study of blood T cell dynamics during melanoma immunotherapy. The method was immunoSEQ multiplex PCR; TCRdb's version includes in-frame clones alone and lacks a portion of them. The sample consists of thousands of clones, 80% to 85% of them appearing once. Time point here: pre-treatment baseline. Sequenced material: blood, taken from a patient treated with checkpoint blockade. These receptors were obtained from a human donor with melanoma. Some clones in this sample may be carry-over from other donors' samples.

This chain joins TRBV5-1 and TRBJ2-6; no clear D gene. Trimming removed 1 base from V and 4 bases from J, with 6 bases in between. The CDR3 extends over 14 amino acids. Germline V lookup: CDR1 SGHRS, CDR2 YFSETQ. The CDR3 DNA follows: TGCGCCAGCAGCTTGCGTTCCGGGGCCAACGTCCTGACTTTC. This encodes CASSLRSGANVLTF.

J is TRBJ2-2 and V is TRBV19; 11 nucleotides match TRBD2. V was clipped by 5 bases and J by 6 bases; unmatched bases: 8. This CDR3 has 16 amino acids. In germline, CDR1 is LNHDA, CDR2 SQIVND (reference sequence). CDR3 nucleotide sequence: TGTGCCAGTAGTTCCTCACTAGCGGGAGACCCCGGGGAGCTGTTTTTT. Protein: CASSSSLAGDPGELFF.

The DNA for the CDR3 is TGTGCCAGCAGCAGGAGCGGGGAGAGCTCCTACGAGCAGTACTTC. As protein: CASSRSGESSYEQYF. The chain combines TRBV6-1 with TRBJ2-7; 7 bases are a match to TRBD2. The CDR3 consists of 15 residues. CDR1 MNHNS and CDR2 SASEGT come from the germline V gene. V trimming: 6 bases; J trimming: 0 bases; junction bases outside the gene matches: 8.

This clone was counted a few times. The chain combines TRBV4-1 with TRBJ1-3; D remains ambiguous. The V gene lost 0 bases and the J gene lost 2 bases, with 8 bases spanning the gap. The CDR3 length is 15 residues. Germline CDR1 is MGHRA and CDR2 is YSYEKL. The CDR3 region is CASSQDRSPGNTIYF. CDR3 DNA: TGCGCCAGCAGCCAAGATCGGTCCCCTGGAAACACCATATATTTT.

The chain is built from TRBV5-1 and TRBJ2-6; TRBD1 might be the D (6 bases). Trimming shortened V by 4 bases and J by 4 bases, and 15 bases separated the two germline ends. Per germline, CDR1 SGHRS and CDR2 YFSETQ. This CDR3 region has 16 residues. CDR3 region: CASSRSTGLGANVLTF. The DNA of the CDR3 is TGCGCCAGCAGCCGCTCCACAGGGCTCGGGGCCAACGTCCTGACTTTC.